This TCR beta chain was sequenced in a study of blood T cell repertoires in COVID-19. Turning to the study itself: Sites across the United States, Italy and Spain contributed samples from acute and convalescent COVID-19. The analysed material was cDNA or gDNA that came from T cells, B-cell-depleted T cells, or PBMCs.

Original handling: It was from reference gene primer amplification that nucleated cell counts were estimated. The repertoire was sequenced with immunoSEQ multiplex PCR; TCRdb's copy has only in-frame clones and lacks some. V and J calls and clone size are given by that table; D and trimming were obtained from the DNA. Seen here are 200,000 to 300,000 clones, approximately 78% observed once, and the top ten hold around 12%. This clone was recorded only once. This receptor was taken from a woman aged 55-70 years with active or convalescent COVID-19. Source material: peripheral blood.

The CDR3 here is CASSRTVTNEKLFF. The CDR3 coding sequence is TGTGCCAGCAGCCGAACAGTTACTAATGAAAAACTGTTTTTT. J is TRBJ1-4 and V is TRBV5-8; no clear D. The germline V and J ends were trimmed by 4 bases and 2 bases, with 9 bases remaining between them. Germline loops: CDR1 SGHTS, CDR2 YDEGEE. This CDR3 is built from 14 residues.